This is a list of T cell receptor beta chains from one sample in a study of cytomegalovirus exposure and HLA in healthy donors. Assay used: immunoSEQ multiplex PCR; TCRdb lists only in-frame clones, some missing. Of around 93,000 clones listed, over 75% are singletons. The source material was PBMCs. The receptors stem from a man aged 50-59 years in good health and CMV-seronegative. CDR3s include the opening cysteine and the closing phenylalanine or tryptophan. D genes are given only for firm matches.

v_call: TRBV10-3
j_call: TRBJ2-7
d_call: .
cdr3_nt: TGTGCCATCAGTGAGTCGGCCCACGAGCAGTACTTC
cdr3_aa: CAISESAHEQYF

v_call: TRBV30
j_call: TRBJ1-1
d_call: TRBD1
cdr3_nt: TGTGCCTGGAAACAGGGGAAGAGAACTGAAGCTTTCTTT
cdr3_aa: CAWKQGKRTEAFF

v_call: TRBV7-3
j_call: TRBJ2-6
d_call: .
cdr3_nt: TGTGCCAGCAGCTTAGGGGACCTCGGGAGCTCTGGGGCCAACGTCCTGACTTTC
cdr3_aa: CASSLGDLGSSGANVLTF

v_call: TRBV7-9
j_call: TRBJ2-7
d_call: .
cdr3_nt: TGTGCCAGCAGCTTCGCAATAGAGTCCTACGAGCAGTACTTC
cdr3_aa: CASSFAIESYEQYF

v_call: TRBV10-2
j_call: TRBJ2-7
d_call: TRBD2
cdr3_nt: TGCGCCAGCAGTGAGACTAGCGGGCGACACTACGAGCAGTACTTC
cdr3_aa: CASSETSGRHYEQYF

v_call: TRBV4-2
j_call: TRBJ2-3
d_call: .
cdr3_nt: TGTGCCAGCTCCCCGAGCGGGACAGATACGCAGTATTTT
cdr3_aa: CASSPSGTDTQYF

v_call: TRBV5-1
j_call: TRBJ2-7
d_call: TRBD1
cdr3_nt: TGCGCCAGCAGCTTGGTCCCAGGGGGCGATGAGCAGTACTTC
cdr3_aa: CASSLVPGGDEQYF

v_call: TRBV2
j_call: TRBJ2-2
d_call: .
cdr3_nt: TGTGCCAGCAGTGAAGACAGGGTCAACACCGGGGAGCTGTTTTTT
cdr3_aa: CASSEDRVNTGELFF

v_call: TRBV10-1
j_call: TRBJ2-7
d_call: .
cdr3_nt: TGCGCCACCATGGCCGGGCCGGGGGCCTACGAGCAGTACTTC
cdr3_aa: CATMAGPGAYEQYF

v_call: TRBV13
j_call: TRBJ2-7
d_call: .
cdr3_nt: TGTGCCAGCAGCCCACCAGGAAGGAATTCCTACGAGCAGTACTTC
cdr3_aa: CASSPPGRNSYEQYF

v_call: TRBV6-5
j_call: TRBJ2-7
d_call: TRBD1
cdr3_nt: TGTGCCAGCAGCCGCGGGTGGGACAGCAGCTACGAGCAGTACTTC
cdr3_aa: CASSRGWDSSYEQYF